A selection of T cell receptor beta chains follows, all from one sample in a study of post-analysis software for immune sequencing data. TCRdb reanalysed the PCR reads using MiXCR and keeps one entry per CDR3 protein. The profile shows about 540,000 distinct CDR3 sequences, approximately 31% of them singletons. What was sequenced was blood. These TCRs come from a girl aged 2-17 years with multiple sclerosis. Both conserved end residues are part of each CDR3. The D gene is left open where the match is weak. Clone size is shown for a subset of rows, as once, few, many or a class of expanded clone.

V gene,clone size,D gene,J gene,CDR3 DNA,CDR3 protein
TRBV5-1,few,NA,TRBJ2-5,TGCGCCAGCAGCTCAGCCCTAGGGGAAGAGACCCAGTACTTC,CASSSALGEETQYF
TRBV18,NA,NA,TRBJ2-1,TGTGCCAGCTCACGGGTAGCTATAGGGAAAATCAACAATGAGCAGTTCTTC,CASSRVAIGKINNEQFF
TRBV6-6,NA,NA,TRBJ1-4,TGTGCCAGCAATCAAGAAGCAACTAATGAAAAACTGTTTTTT,CASNQEATNEKLFF
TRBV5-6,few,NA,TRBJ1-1,TGTGCCAGCAGCTTGGGGGGCAGCCTGAACACTGAAGCTTTCTTT,CASSLGGSLNTEAFF
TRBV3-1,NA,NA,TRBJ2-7,TGTGCCAGCAACCAAAATGAATCACCCACCTACGAGCAGTACTTC,CASNQNESPTYEQYF
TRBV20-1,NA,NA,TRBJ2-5,TGCAGTGCTAGAGATCCGGGGTTCGTGACCCAGTACTTC,CSARDPGFVTQYF
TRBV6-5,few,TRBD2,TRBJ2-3,TGTGCCAGCAGGACGAGCGGGGGGCGCACAGATACGCAGTATTTT,CASRTSGGRTDTQYF
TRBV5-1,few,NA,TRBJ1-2,TGCGCCAGCAGCCCCCGACCTCAAACCCATGGCTACACCTTC,CASSPRPQTHGYTF
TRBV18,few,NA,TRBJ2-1,TGTGCCAGCTCACCACCGCCCGACAGTAATGAGCAGTTCTTC,CASSPPPDSNEQFF
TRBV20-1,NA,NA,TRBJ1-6,TGCAGTGCTAGATGGGTCGGGAATTCACCCCTCCACTTT,CSARWVGNSPLHF
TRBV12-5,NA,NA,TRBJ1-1,TGTGCTAGTGGTTTTGGGGCAGGTAGGCAGACTCATGACACTGAAGCTTTCTTT,CASGFGAGRQTHDTEAFF
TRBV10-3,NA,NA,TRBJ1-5,TGTGCCATCAGTGTATCGGGATCTCAGCCCCAGCATTTT,CAISVSGSQPQHF
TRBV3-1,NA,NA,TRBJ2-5,TGTGCCAGCAGCCGACATGACGAGGGGGAGACCCAGTACTTC,CASSRHDEGETQYF
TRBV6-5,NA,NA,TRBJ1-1,TGTGCCAGCAGTTATGAGACAAGCGCTTTCTTT,CASSYETSAFF
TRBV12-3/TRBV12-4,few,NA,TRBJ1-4,TGTGCCAGCAGTTTAGCGGTGGCAACTAATGAAAAACTGTTTTTT,CASSLAVATNEKLFF
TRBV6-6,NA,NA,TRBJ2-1,TGTGCCAGCAGTTACGCGGTGGGGCAGGGGTACAATGAGCAGTTCTTC,CASSYAVGQGYNEQFF
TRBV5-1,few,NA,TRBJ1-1,TGCGCCGGCAGCTTGTTCGGGGGCACTGAAGCTTTCTTT,CAGSLFGGTEAFF